This passage covers 16 T cell receptor beta chains from one sample sequenced in a study of blood T cell repertoires in COVID-19. TCRdb's table, derived via immunoSEQ multiplex PCR, lists solely in-frame clones and lacks some. The sample lists 70,000 to 95,000 clones; approximately 80% were seen once. The sample taken for sequencing was peripheral blood. The receptors originated from a woman aged 70-85 years with active or convalescent COVID-19.

CDR3 residues: CASSKQPGQGKETQYF. CDR3 bases: TGTGCCAGCAGCAAGCAACCGGGACAGGGAAAAGAGACCCAGTACTTC. This rearrangement joins TRBV7-8 to TRBJ2-5, with TRBD1 identical over 9 bases. The J segment lost 3 bases and the V segment lost 5 bases, leaving 10 bases of the junction unmatched. Germline V CDR1 and CDR2: SGHVS, FQNEAQ. The CDR3 sequence is 16 residues long.

The chain joins TRBV7-9 to TRBJ1-2, with 7 nucleotides matching TRBD1. V was clipped by 3 bases and J by 2 bases; unmatched bases: 3. This CDR3 is built from 14 residues. CDR1 is SEHNR and CDR2 is FQNEAQ in the germline V gene (reference sequence). The CDR3: CASSLGTVNYGYTF. In DNA form, the CDR3 reads TGTGCCAGCAGCTTGGGGACAGTCAACTATGGCTACACCTTC. Combining the CDR3 with reference TRBV7-9 and TRBJ1-2 gives the whole variable domain DTGVSQNPRHKITKRGQNVTFRCDPISEHNRLYWYRQTLGQGPEFLTYFQNEAQLEKSRLLSDRFSAERPKGSFSTLEIQRTEQGDSAMYLCASSLGTVNYGYTFGSGTRLTVV.

CDR3 amino acids: CAISASGEPNTGELFF. The CDR3 DNA follows: TGTGCCATCAGTGCTAGCGGGGAGCCCAACACCGGGGAGCTGTTTTTT. The chain employs TRBV10-3 and TRBJ2-2; 9 bases are shared with TRBD2. After removal of 4 bases from V and 2 bases from J, the junction contained 5 bases not matched to a gene. Germline CDR1 reads ENHRY; CDR2 reads SYGVKD. The CDR3 spans 16 residues.

The V and J genes are TRBV5-1 and TRBJ2-1; unclear D gene. The germline V gene encodes CDR1 SGHRS and CDR2 YFSETQ. Trimming shortened V by 1 base and J by 0 bases, and 8 bases separated the two germline ends. The CDR3 runs to 15 residues. CDR3 residues: CASSLQQSSYNEQFF. CDR3 nucleotides: TGCGCCAGCAGCTTGCAACAGAGCTCCTACAATGAGCAGTTCTTC.

This chain links TRBV6-5 with TRBJ1-6; 9 bases fit TRBD1. The CDR3 is 15 residues long. Germline loops: CDR1 MNHEY, CDR2 SVGAGI. The V gene end was trimmed by 2 bases and the J gene end by 12 bases; junction bases not matched to a gene: 8. CDR3 protein: CASSYGSGTGLPLHF. In nucleotides, the CDR3 is TGTGCCAGCAGTTACGGCTCCGGGACAGGGCTACCCCTCCACTTT.

The J gene is TRBJ1-6, the V gene TRBV19, with D perhaps matching TRBD1 (5 bases). CDR1 and CDR2 (germline): LNHDA, SQIVND (reference sequence). CDR3 size: 15 residues. The V end was cut by 3 bases, the J end by 9 bases, with 15 bases between. The CDR3 loop is CASSMARDRGSPLHF. CDR3 sequence (DNA): TGTGCCAGTAGTATGGCCCGAGACAGAGGTTCACCCCTCCACTTT.

The chain combines TRBV4-3 with TRBJ1-2, with 9 bases fitting TRBD1. CDR1 is LGHNA, CDR2 YSLEER, per germline. The CDR3 covers 16 residues. The V gene end was trimmed by 3 bases and the J gene end by 3 bases; junction bases not matched to a gene: 8. This CDR3 is CASSHLQGAGDYGYTF. CDR3 bases: TGCGCCAGCAGCCACTTACAGGGGGCGGGAGACTATGGCTACACCTTC.

The chain recombines TRBV7-2 with TRBJ2-1; TRBD2 might be the D (6 bases). This CDR3 has 16 amino acids. The germline CDR1 and CDR2 sequences are SGHTA and FQGNSA. V lost 3 bases, J lost 0 bases, and 12 bases lay in between. The CDR3 loop reads CASSLDYPSSYNEQFF. CDR3 nucleotide sequence: TGTGCCAGCAGCTTGGACTACCCCAGCTCCTACAATGAGCAGTTCTTC.

The chain couples TRBV5-4 to TRBJ1-2, with TRBD1 matching 7 bases. Germline V CDR1 and CDR2: SGHNT, YYREEE (reference sequence). The CDR3 totals 14 residues. V lost 4 bases, J lost 2 bases, and 5 bases stayed unmatched. CDR3 nucleotides: TGTGCCAGCAGCGCCGGACAGGAGAACTATGGCTACACCTTC. Translated: CASSAGQENYGYTF. Full variable domain (remainder filled in from reference TRBV5-4 and TRBJ1-2): ETGVTQSPTHLIKTRGQQVTLRCSSQSGHNTVSWYQQALGQGPQFIFQYYREEENGRGNFPPRFSGLQFPNYSSELNVNALELDDSALYLCASSAGQENYGYTFGSGTRLTVV.

This chain connects TRBV4-1 to TRBJ1-2, with D possibly TRBD1 on 5 matching bases. V was shortened by 0 bases and J by 5 bases, with 13 bases between the two germline ends. The CDR3 sequence is 15 residues long. Germline CDR1 is MGHRA and CDR2 is YSYEKL. The CDR3 reads CASSQDSQGVYGYTF. CDR3 coding DNA: TGCGCCAGCAGCCAAGATTCGCAGGGTGTTTATGGCTACACCTTC.

A word on this clone: The same CDR3 can be traced to other DNA sequences in this sample. The chain recombines TRBV6-5 with TRBJ1-4; 9 nucleotides match TRBD1. Germline trimming cut 6 bases from V and 8 bases from J; bases unmatched to any gene: 10. The CDR3 has 15 residues. Germline lookup yields CDR1 MNHEY and CDR2 SVGAGI. DNA of the CDR3: TGTGCCAGCAGCAAACGGGGACAGGGTCCCGAAAAACTGTTTTTT. This gives the protein CASSKRGQGPEKLFF.

This chain uses TRBV6-5 with TRBJ2-5, with 10 bases fitting TRBD2. From germline, CDR1 is MNHEY and CDR2 SVGAGI. After removal of 3 bases from V and 4 bases from J, the junction contained 5 bases not matched to a gene. This CDR3 has 15 residues. CDR3 sequence: CASSYKRGGSETQYF. CDR3 coding DNA: TGTGCCAGCAGTTATAAGCGGGGGGGCTCAGAGACCCAGTACTTC.

This clone was seen only a few times. The V call is TRBV10-1, the J call TRBJ1-1; tentative D call: TRBD1 (5 bases). This CDR3 comprises 15 residues. The germline V gene encodes CDR1 WNHNN and CDR2 SYGVQD (reference sequence). The V end lost 2 bases, the J end lost 0 bases, and 10 bases lay between the germline ends. CDR3: CASSEQMTVNTEAFF. The CDR3 DNA reads TGCGCCAGCAGTGAGCAAATGACAGTGAACACTGAAGCTTTCTTT.

The chain has TRBV11-2 and TRBJ1-4, with D possibly matching TRBD1 (5 bases). CDR3 length: 14 amino acids. The V gene's germline CDR1 is SGHAT and CDR2 FQNNGV. The V and J ends lost 8 bases and 8 bases respectively, with 18 bases between them. The CDR3 DNA sequence: TGTGCCAGCTCCGCGGGGGGGAGAAGGGAAAAACTGTTTTTT. Residues: CASSAGGRREKLFF.

The chain recombines TRBV7-2 with TRBJ2-3; perhaps TRBD1 as D (5 bases). The V end was cut by 6 bases, the J end by 2 bases, with 15 bases between. From germline, CDR1 is SGHTA and CDR2 FQGNSA. The CDR3 is 15 residues long. CDR3 coding DNA: TGTGCCAGCAGGCAAGGGGTGTCCCCCACAGATACGCAGTATTTT. This sequence encodes CASRQGVSPTDTQYF.

The rearrangement joins TRBV4-1 to TRBJ2-1; D is perhaps TRBD1 (6 bases). The CDR3 contains 15 residues. V was cut by 2 bases and J by 5 bases, with 13 bases left in between. Germline lookup yields CDR1 MGHRA and CDR2 YSYEKL. This chain's CDR3 is CASSQISGTNNEQFF. In nucleotides, the CDR3 is TGCGCCAGCAGCCAAATCAGTGGGACAAACAATGAGCAGTTCTTC.